The 12 T cell receptor beta chains below all came from one sample that was sequenced in a study of cytomegalovirus exposure and HLA in healthy donors. 60 Vbeta and 13 Jbeta primers were used in PCR. Here immunoSEQ multiplex PCR was the method, and the copy in TCRdb shows in-frame clones only, minus some. Of approximately 280,000 clones listed, 70% to 90% were seen once; the top ten hold approximately 2.2%. Specimen: PBMCs. These receptors all come from a woman between 18 and 30 years old in good health and CMV-seronegative.

Only one count was recorded for this clone. The chain employs TRBV10-3 and TRBJ2-3; a possible D gene is TRBD1 (6 bases). This CDR3 contains 15 residues. Germline V gene lookup returns CDR1 ENHRY and CDR2 SYGVKD. V lost 10 bases and J lost 0, with 17 bases in between. The CDR3 bases are TGTGCCACCCTGAACCCCACAGGGAGCACAGATACGCAGTATTTT. This encodes CATLNPTGSTDTQYF.

This clone has a single count. This chain links TRBV10-2 with TRBJ2-1, with 8 bases lining up with TRBD2. V trimming: 4 bases; J trimming: 3 bases; junction bases outside the gene matches: 2. The CDR3 length is 14 residues. Germline CDR1 reads WSHSY; CDR2 reads SAAADI. CDR3 region: CASSGLAFYNEQFF. The DNA of the CDR3 is TGCGCCAGCAGTGGACTAGCGTTCTACAATGAGCAGTTCTTC.

The chain combines TRBV5-1 with TRBJ1-4; 7 bases align to TRBD1. The CDR3 has 15 amino acids. In germline, CDR1 is SGHRS, CDR2 YFSETQ. Losses at the gene ends were 1 base for V and 8 bases for J; bases not matched to a gene: 8. The CDR3 bases are TGCGCCAGCAGCTTGTCCCCCCAGGGGGGAGAAAAACTGTTTTTT. Protein: CASSLSPQGGEKLFF.

This sequence joins TRBV12-2 and TRBJ2-7; TRBD2, as called in the table, went unchecked against the DNA. TRBV12-2 is a listed pseudogene. This CDR3 region has 20 residues. The CDR3 protein is CASRLEPPEHPSGGPGEQYF. CDR3 coding DNA: TGTGCAAGTCGCTTAGAGCCTCCCGAACACCCTAGCGGGGGGCCTGGCGAGCAGTACTTC.

The gene calls are TRBV5-1 and TRBJ1-2, with D unclear. Germline CDR1 and CDR2: SGHRS and YFSETQ. This CDR3 is 17 amino acids long. Trimming shortened V by 4 bases and J by 0 bases, and 19 bases separated the two germline ends. The CDR3 reads CASSPGRAGEANYGYTF. The CDR3 DNA follows: TGCGCCAGCAGCCCGGGGAGGGCAGGAGAAGCTAACTATGGCTACACCTTC.

Turning to this clone: This sample also contains other DNA sequences that code for the same CDR3. The gene calls are TRBV2 and TRBJ1-6; D unresolved. The CDR3 has 14 amino acids. Germline CDR1 reads SNHLY; CDR2 reads FYNNEI. V lost 8 bases, J lost 1 base, and 9 bases lay in between. DNA of the CDR3: TGTGCCAGCGCTAAAGAATCCTATAATTCACCCCTCCACTTT. Translation gives CASAKESYNSPLHF.

V and J are TRBV4-1 and TRBJ1-2; D is perhaps TRBD1 (5 bases). The CDR3 is made up of 15 amino acids. Trimming cost V 0 bases and J 4 bases, with 12 bases left between them. Germline CDR1 and CDR2: MGHRA and YSYEKL. Here the CDR3 reads CASSQDVGGAYGYTF. CDR3 DNA: TGCGCCAGCAGCCAAGATGTCGGGGGAGCCTATGGCTACACCTTC.

The genes are TRBV27 and TRBJ2-7; 8 bases are shared with TRBD1. The CDR3 spans 14 residues. CDR1 and CDR2 (germline): MNHEY, SMNVEV (reference sequence). With V trimmed by 4 bases and J by 5 bases, 7 bases remained unmatched. The chain's CDR3 is CASSSQGAGHEQYF. CDR3 sequence (DNA): TGTGCCAGCAGTTCCCAGGGGGCAGGCCACGAGCAGTACTTC.

Only a few counts were recorded for this clone. The V call is TRBV11-2, the J call TRBJ1-1, with a tentative D call TRBD1 (6 bases). The CDR3 extends over 14 amino acids. Germline V CDR1 and CDR2: SGHAT, FQNNGV. V gave up 1 base and J gave up 4 bases, with 10 bases separating them. CDR3 bases: TGTGCCAGCAGCTTAGGGGGGCAGGTCACTGAAGCTTTCTTT. Amino acid sequence: CASSLGGQVTEAFF.

The chain couples TRBV30 to TRBJ2-1; the match to TRBD2 covers 12 bases. This CDR3 has 16 residues. Germline CDR1 GTSNPN, CDR2 SVGIG (reference sequence). Unmatched junction bases numbered 6, after V lost 2 bases and J lost 4 bases. In DNA form, the CDR3 reads TGTGCCTGGAGTCTCCCGACTAGCGGGGGATACAATGAGCAGTTCTTC. Translating it yields CAWSLPTSGGYNEQFF.

The chain has TRBV6-5 and TRBJ2-7; tentative D call: TRBD1 (5 bases). The CDR3 consists of 13 residues. V was trimmed by 2 bases and J by 3 bases, leaving 8 bases between them. Germline values: CDR1 MNHEY, CDR2 SVGAGI. DNA for the CDR3: TGTGCCAGCAGTTACACAGGAATCTACGAGCAGTACTTC. Translation gives CASSYTGIYEQYF.

The chain joins TRBV7-9 to TRBJ2-4; TRBD1 matches 7 bases. The CDR3 runs 15 residues. Germline V lookup: CDR1 SEHNR, CDR2 FQNEAQ (reference sequence). The junction had 6 bases not matched to a gene; V was cut back by 1 base and J by 6 bases. The CDR3 is CASSLGLGQINIQYF. The CDR3 nucleotides read TGTGCCAGCAGCTTAGGCTTGGGACAGATAAACATTCAGTACTTC.